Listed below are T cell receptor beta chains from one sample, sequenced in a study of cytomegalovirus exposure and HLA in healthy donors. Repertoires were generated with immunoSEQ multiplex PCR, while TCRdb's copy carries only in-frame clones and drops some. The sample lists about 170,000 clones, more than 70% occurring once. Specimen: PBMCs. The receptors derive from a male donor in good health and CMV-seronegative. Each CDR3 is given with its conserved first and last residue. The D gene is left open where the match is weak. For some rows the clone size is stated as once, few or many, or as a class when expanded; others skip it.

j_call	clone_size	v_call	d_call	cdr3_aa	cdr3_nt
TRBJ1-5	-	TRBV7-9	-	CASSPGNQPQHF	TGTGCCAGCAGCCCAGGGAATCAGCCCCAGCATTTT
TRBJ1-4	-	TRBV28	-	CATLPSGYTNEKLFF	TGTGCCACCCTACCGAGCGGATACACTAATGAAAAACTGTTTTTT
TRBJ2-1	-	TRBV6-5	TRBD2	CASSYRLAGVDEQFF	TGTGCCAGCAGTTACCGACTAGCGGGAGTGGATGAGCAGTTCTTC
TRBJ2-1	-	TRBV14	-	CASSPRSPIWGDYNEQFF	TGTGCCAGCAGCCCGAGGAGCCCCATCTGGGGCGACTACAATGAGCAGTTCTTC
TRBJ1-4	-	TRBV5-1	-	CASSFTSTTNEKLFF	TGCGCCAGCAGTTTTACATCCACAACTAATGAAAAACTGTTTTTT
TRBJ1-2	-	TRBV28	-	CASSIGASYGYTF	TGTGCCAGCAGTATAGGGGCCTCCTATGGCTACACCTTC
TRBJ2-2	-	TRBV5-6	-	CASSLDAWQGGTGELFF	TGTGCCAGCAGCTTGGATGCTTGGCAGGGCGGAACCGGGGAGCTGTTTTTT
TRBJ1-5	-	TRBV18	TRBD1	CASSLDRGQPQHF	TGTGCCAGCTCCCTCGACAGGGGTCAGCCCCAGCATTTT
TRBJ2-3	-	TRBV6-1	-	CASSLSPQAKFEYF	TGTGCCAGCAGTCTATCCCCGCAGGCCAAATTCGAGTATTTT
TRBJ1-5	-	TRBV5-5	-	CASSLRGSNQPQHF	TGTGCCAGCAGCCTACGCGGTAGCAATCAGCCCCAGCATTTT
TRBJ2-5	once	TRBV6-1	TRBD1	CASQGEETQYF	TGTGCCAGCCAGGGGGAAGAGACCCAGTACTTC
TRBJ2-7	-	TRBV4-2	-	CASSQAWDMDYEQYF	TGTGCCAGCAGCCAGGCGTGGGACATGGACTACGAGCAGTACTTC
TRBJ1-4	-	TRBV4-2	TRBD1	CASSQDRQGNEKLFF	TGTGCCAGCAGCCAAGATCGACAGGGTAATGAAAAACTGTTTTTT
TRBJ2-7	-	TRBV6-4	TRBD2	CASSDSLAGEQYF	TGTGCCAGCAGTGACTCACTAGCGGGAGAGCAGTACTTC
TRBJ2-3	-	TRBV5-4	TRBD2	CASSTGTSGSTDTQYF	TGTGCCAGCAGCACCGGGACTAGCGGCAGCACAGATACGCAGTATTTT
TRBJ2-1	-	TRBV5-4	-	CASSLGTTSYNEQFF	TGTGCCAGCAGCTTGGGGACTACCTCCTACAATGAGCAGTTCTTC
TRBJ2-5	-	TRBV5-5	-	CASSLAGRETQYF	TGTGCCAGCAGCTTGGCCGGTCGGGAGACCCAGTACTTC
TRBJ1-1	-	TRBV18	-	CASSQQIENTEAFF	TGTGCCAGCTCCCAACAAATCGAGAACACTGAAGCTTTCTTT
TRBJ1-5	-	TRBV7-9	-	CSSSPLQVYQPQHF	TGTTCCAGCAGCCCTCTCCAGGTTTATCAGCCCCAGCATTTT
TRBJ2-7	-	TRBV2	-	CASFVSAEQYF	TGTGCCAGCTTTGTGAGCGCCGAGCAGTACTTC
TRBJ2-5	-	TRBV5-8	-	CASSLDRGLGKTQYF	TGTGCCAGCAGCTTGGACAGGGGACTAGGGAAGACCCAGTACTTC
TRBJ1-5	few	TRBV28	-	CASSSGNSNQPQHF	TGTGCCAGCAGTTCAGGTAATAGCAATCAGCCCCAGCATTTT
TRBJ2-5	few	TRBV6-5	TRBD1	CASSSGGLPQETQYF	TGTGCCAGCAGTTCAGGGGGATTACCCCAAGAGACCCAGTACTTC
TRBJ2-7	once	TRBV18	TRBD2	CASSPRREGRFYEQYF	TGTGCCAGCTCACCACGGCGGGAGGGCCGATTCTACGAGCAGTACTTC
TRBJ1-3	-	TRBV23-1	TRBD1	CASSHVPGGPPGNTIYF	TGCGCCAGCAGTCACGTTCCAGGGGGGCCCCCTGGAAACACCATATATTTT
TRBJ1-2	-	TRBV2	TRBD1	CASRLDRAGYTF	TGTGCCAGCAGACTGGACAGGGCTGGCTACACCTTC
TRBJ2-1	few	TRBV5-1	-	CASSPQGRVNEQFF	TGCGCCAGCAGCCCCCAGGGGAGGGTGAATGAGCAGTTCTTC
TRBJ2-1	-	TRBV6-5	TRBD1	CASRTGGSYNEQFF	TGTGCCAGCCGAACAGGGGGGTCCTACAATGAGCAGTTCTTC
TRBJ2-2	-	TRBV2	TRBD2	CASMALGLAGTGELFF	TGTGCCAGCATGGCCTTGGGACTAGCGGGGACCGGGGAGCTGTTTTTT
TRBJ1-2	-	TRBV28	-	CASREMAGNYGYTF	TGTGCCAGCAGGGAAATGGCAGGGAACTATGGCTACACCTTC
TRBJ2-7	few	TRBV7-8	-	CASSFQRYRQGRVYEQYF	TGTGCCAGCAGCTTTCAAAGATACCGACAGGGGAGGGTCTACGAGCAGTACTTC
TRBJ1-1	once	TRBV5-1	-	CASSSGQRGTENTEAFF	TGCGCCAGCAGCTCCGGACAGCGAGGAACGGAGAACACTGAAGCTTTCTTT
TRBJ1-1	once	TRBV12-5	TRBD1	CASGPFWTGRNTEAFF	TGTGCTAGTGGTCCTTTTTGGACAGGGAGGAACACTGAAGCTTTCTTT
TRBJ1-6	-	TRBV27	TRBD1	CASTRQGYNSPLHF	TGTGCCAGCACCCGACAGGGCTATAATTCACCCCTCCACTTT
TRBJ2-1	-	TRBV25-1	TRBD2	CASSPHGGGFRNEQFF	TGTGCCAGCAGTCCCCATGGCGGGGGGTTTCGAAATGAGCAGTTCTTC
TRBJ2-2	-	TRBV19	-	CASSFGQSRTGELFF	TGTGCCAGTAGTTTTGGACAGTCCCGCACCGGGGAGCTGTTTTTT
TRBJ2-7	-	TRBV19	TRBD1	CASGPATGSYEQYF	TGTGCCAGTGGCCCGGCGACAGGGTCCTACGAGCAGTACTTC
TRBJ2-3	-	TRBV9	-	CASSVGVARTDTQYF	TGTGCCAGCAGCGTAGGGGTAGCGCGCACAGATACGCAGTATTTT
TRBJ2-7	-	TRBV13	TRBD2	CASSLSGDSYEQYF	TGTGCCAGCAGCTTAAGCGGGGACTCCTACGAGCAGTACTTC
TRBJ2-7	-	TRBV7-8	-	CASRHRADRTYEQYF	TGTGCCAGCAGACATCGGGCGGACAGAACCTACGAGCAGTACTTC
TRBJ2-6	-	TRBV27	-	CASMTGANVLTF	TGTGCCAGCATGACAGGGGCCAACGTCCTGACTTTC
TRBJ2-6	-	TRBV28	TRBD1	CASKAPGQGVGGANVLTF	TGTGCCAGCAAGGCCCCGGGACAGGGGGTGGGGGGGGCCAACGTCCTGACTTTC